The 21 T cell receptor beta chains reported below all come from one sample, sequenced in a study of cytomegalovirus exposure and HLA in healthy donors (dated by TCRdb to 2017 to 2019). The protocol used for the library was the immunoSEQ multiplex PCR assay. The multiplex PCR relied on a mix of 60 forward primers for TCR Vbeta segments and 13 reverse primers for TCR Jbeta segments. TCRdb carries this immuneACCESS record with in-frame sequences only. Its versions omit some clonotypes, under half of them owing to an unresolved V gene in the studies checked, with the rest unexplained. In all, the sample holds around 190,000 clones, and around 83% of those were seen once. The ten biggest clones cover less than 2% of the sample. The sequencing input was PBMCs. All receptors derive from a man aged 35-49 years in good health and CMV-seropositive.

The J gene is TRBJ1-2, the V gene TRBV4-1, with a possible D match to TRBD1 (6 bases). The CDR3 contains 15 residues. V was trimmed by 4 bases and J by 4 bases, leaving 16 bases between them. Germline assignment: CDR1 MGHRA and CDR2 YSYEKL. For the CDR3, the DNA is TGCGCCAGCAGCCGACCTTTCAGGGGACCCTATGGCTACACCTTC. It yields the protein CASSRPFRGPYGYTF.

V and J are TRBV7-6 and TRBJ2-7; TRBD1 is a possible D gene (5 bases). The V gene's germline CDR1 is SGHVS and CDR2 FNYEAQ. CDR3 length equals 14 residues. Trimming removed 0 bases from V and 3 bases from J, with 9 bases in between. The CDR3 DNA follows: TGTGCCAGCAGCTTAGCGCACAGGAACTACGAGCAGTACTTC. Its translation: CASSLAHRNYEQYF.

The chain combines TRBV28 with TRBJ1-5; no clear D gene. V was clipped by 9 bases and J by 4 bases, with 13 bases between them. Germline CDR1 and CDR2: MDHEN and SYDVKM. The CDR3 covers 13 residues. CDR3 residues: CASRGSINQPQHF. The CDR3 coding sequence is TGTGCCAGTCGCGGGTCAATTAATCAGCCCCAGCATTTT. Looking up the rest from reference TRBV28 and TRBJ1-5 gives the full variable domain: DVKVTQSSRYLVKRTGEKVFLECVQDMDHENMFWYRQDPGLGLRLIYFSYDVKMKEKGDIPEGYSVSREKKERFSLILESASTNQTSMYLCASRGSINQPQHFGDGTRLSIL.

The chain recombines TRBV28 with TRBJ1-2; 7 positions agree with TRBD1. The J segment lost 8 bases and the V segment lost 4 bases, leaving 4 bases of the junction unmatched. CDR1 and CDR2 (germline): MDHEN, SYDVKM. This CDR3 region has 12 residues. The CDR3 sequence: CASSSQGQGYTF. The DNA for the CDR3 is TGTGCCAGCAGTTCACAGGGGCAAGGCTACACCTTC.

This clone was counted between two and nine times. The rearrangement joins TRBV5-6 to TRBJ2-2, with 9 bases that match TRBD2. Germline V gene sequence: CDR1 SGHDT, CDR2 YYEEEE. V lost 2 bases and J lost 3; bases outside the gene matches: 8. CDR3 length: 17 residues. CDR3 DNA sequence: TGTGCCAGCAGCTTAGAGCGGGAGGTGCGGTACACCGGGGAGCTGTTTTTT. This gives the protein CASSLEREVRYTGELFF.

CDR3 in amino acids: CASSDRVSYEQYF. The CDR3 DNA is TGTGCCAGTAGTGACAGGGTCTCCTACGAGCAGTACTTC. The rearrangement joins TRBV19 to TRBJ2-7; 7 bases are shared with TRBD1. After removal of 5 bases from V and 0 bases from J, the junction contained 1 base not matched to a gene. Per the germline V gene, CDR1 is LNHDA and CDR2 is SQIVND (reference sequence). The CDR3 covers 13 residues.

V usage is TRBV6-1 and J usage is TRBJ2-7; D not resolved. V shed 7 bases and J shed 6 bases, with 10 bases lying between them. CDR3 size: 11 residues. Per germline, CDR1 MNHNS and CDR2 SASEGT. CDR3 sequence: CASILTREQYF. The CDR3 DNA reads TGTGCCAGCATACTAACCCGCGAGCAGTACTTC.

The chain recombines TRBV19 with TRBJ1-5; 7 bases line up with TRBD1. Germline loops: CDR1 LNHDA, CDR2 SQIVND (reference sequence). The CDR3 has 16 residues. J gave up 0 bases and V 6 bases, and 8 bases lay outside the gene matches. CDR3 nucleotides: TGTGCCAGTAGGACAATGGGACAGAATAGCAATCAGCCCCAGCATTTT. As protein: CASRTMGQNSNQPQHF.

V is TRBV21-1 and J is TRBJ1-5. TRBV21-1 is described as a pseudogene. The CDR3 totals 14 residues. CDR3 region: CASIYGGSGQPQHF. The CDR3 coding sequence is TGTGCCAGCATATATGGGGGGTCGGGACAGCCCCAGCATTTT.

The chain links TRBV19 to TRBJ2-1; 7 nucleotides match TRBD2. The germline gives CDR1 LNHDA, CDR2 SQIVND (reference sequence). V shed 2 bases and J 6 bases; nucleotides not matched to a gene: 10. The CDR3 sequence is 16 residues long. CDR3 sequence: CASSISTGLGINEQFF. In DNA form, the CDR3 reads TGTGCCAGTAGTATATCAACCGGACTAGGGATCAATGAGCAGTTCTTC.

CDR3 DNA: TGTGCCAGCAATCCCGCCGGGACAGGGTTTGGCTACACCTTC. It yields the protein CASNPAGTGFGYTF. The V call is TRBV25-1, the J call TRBJ1-2; TRBD1 matches at 9 bases. V shed 7 bases, J shed 7 bases, and the junction held 10 bases outside the gene matches. The CDR3 has 14 amino acids. Germline V gives CDR1 MGHDK, CDR2 SYGVNS.

The CDR3, as DNA: TGTGCCAGCAGTTACAGAGCGGGAGACTACAATGAGCAGTTCTTC. It translates to CASSYRAGDYNEQFF. This sequence joins TRBV6-5 and TRBJ2-1, with 8 bases that match TRBD2. CDR3 size: 15 residues. The junction had 3 bases not matched to a gene; V was cut back by 2 bases and J by 3 bases. The germline CDR1 and CDR2 sequences are MNHEY and SVGAGI.

CDR3 residues: CASSSLPGQRGTDTQYF. The CDR3 nucleotides are TGTGCCAGCAGCTCTCTTCCGGGACAGAGGGGCACAGATACGCAGTATTTT. The rearrangement uses TRBV5-5 and TRBJ2-3; 7 bases are a match to TRBD1. Losses at the gene ends were 3 bases for V and 1 base for J; bases not matched to a gene: 11. This CDR3 region has 17 residues. In germline, CDR1 is SGHKS, CDR2 YYEKEE (reference sequence).

This sequence joins TRBV2 and TRBJ2-2; no clear D gene. CDR1 and CDR2 from the germline V gene are SNHLY and FYNNEI. This CDR3 spans 14 amino acids. Trimming left V 6 bases short and J 0 bases short, with 8 bases between. CDR3 loop: CASSPLPNTGELFF. The CDR3 nucleotides read TGTGCCAGCAGCCCCCTCCCGAACACCGGGGAGCTGTTTTTT.

The chain uses TRBV29-1 and TRBJ1-2, with D perhaps TRBD1 (6 bases). V was shortened by 0 bases and J by 8 bases, with 13 bases between the two germline ends. Germline V gives CDR1 SQVTM, CDR2 ANQGSEA. This CDR3 contains 13 residues. The CDR3 region has the DNA TGCAGCGTTGAAGATCGGGGGGCGCTGGGCTACACCTTC. Translated, it gives CSVEDRGALGYTF.

The sample holds one count of this clone. The J gene is TRBJ1-2, the V gene TRBV28, with 9 bases aligning to TRBD1. This CDR3 spans 15 amino acids. CDR1 is MDHEN and CDR2 is SYDVKM in the germline V gene. The V and J ends lost 2 bases and 4 bases, in that order; junction bases with no gene match: 5. The CDR3 sequence is CASSLTQDRGYGYTF. CDR3 coding DNA: TGTGCCAGCAGTTTAACTCAGGACAGGGGCTATGGCTACACCTTC.

J is TRBJ2-5 and V is TRBV9; D is possibly TRBD1 (6 bases). CDR3 size: 15 residues. The germline V and J ends were trimmed by 2 bases and 1 base, with 12 bases remaining between them. Germline V gene sequence: CDR1 SGDLS, CDR2 YYNGEE. The CDR3 region is CASSVLGTFQETQYF. Here the CDR3 DNA reads TGTGCCAGCAGCGTGTTGGGGACATTCCAAGAGACCCAGTACTTC.

The chain recombines TRBV10-3 with TRBJ2-6; possible D gene TRBD1, 5 bases. The CDR3 has 14 amino acids. Germline assignment: CDR1 ENHRY and CDR2 SYGVKD. The V and J ends lost 9 bases and 4 bases respectively, with 13 bases between them. The chain's CDR3 is CAIRGYTGANVLTF. CDR3 nucleotide sequence: TGTGCCATTAGGGGATATACCGGGGCCAACGTCCTGACTTTC.

This sequence joins TRBV5-1 and TRBJ2-1; TRBD2 matches 13 bases. The CDR3 is made up of 17 amino acids. The germline V gene has CDR1 SGHRS and CDR2 YFSETQ. The V and J ends lost 1 base and 5 bases, in that order; junction bases with no gene match: 6. CDR3 coding DNA: TGCGCCAGCAGCTTGCTGGGACTAGCGGGAAGCGACAATGAGCAGTTCTTC. It encodes CASSLLGLAGSDNEQFF.

The V gene is TRBV30, the J gene TRBJ1-3, with D hard to call. The CDR3 extends over 14 amino acids. The germline gives CDR1 GTSNPN, CDR2 SVGIG (reference sequence). The V end was cut by 2 bases, the J end by 0 bases, with 8 bases between. CDR3 nucleotide sequence: TGTGCCTGGAGTCTCTCAGGCTCTGGAAACACCATATATTTT. This encodes CAWSLSGSGNTIYF.

This clone was seen a few times. One junction end disagrees with the germline gene, perhaps due to a read error. This chain uses TRBV27 with TRBJ2-4; a weak D match, TRBD1 (6 bases). This CDR3 is 15 amino acids long. The germline V gene encodes CDR1 MNHEY and CDR2 SMNVEV (reference sequence). The CDR3 spells CASTTRAGAKNSQYF. CDR3 coding DNA: TGTGCCAGCACGACGAGGGCAGGGGCCAAAAACAGTCAGTACTTC.